A selection of T cell receptor beta chains follows, all from one sample in a study of beta chain features in type 1 diabetes. Measured with immunoSEQ multiplex PCR; TCRdb has only the in-frame clones, and not every one. This repertoire shows tens of thousands of clones, roughly 70% found once; its top ten account for roughly 2.2%. What was sequenced was Tregs from blood. The receptors shown here come from a young woman with type 1 diabetes. Each CDR3 is given with its conserved first and last residue. The D gene is left open where the match is weak. Clone size, where shown, is once, few, many, or a class for clones that have expanded.

J gene: TRBJ2-7; clone size: .; D gene: TRBD2; V gene: TRBV4-3; CDR3 protein: CASSQGGGSRHEQYF; CDR3 DNA: TGCGCCAGCAGCCAAGGGGGGGGGAGTCGTCATGAGCAGTACTTC
J gene: TRBJ2-2; clone size: .; D gene: .; V gene: TRBV18; CDR3 protein: CASSPTRATGELFF; CDR3 DNA: TGTGCCAGCTCACCAACCAGGGCCACCGGGGAGCTGTTTTTT
J gene: TRBJ2-1; clone size: few; D gene: TRBD2; V gene: TRBV7-9; CDR3 protein: CASSLRTSSYNEQFF; CDR3 DNA: TGTGCCAGCAGCCTAAGGACTAGTTCATACAATGAGCAGTTCTTC
J gene: TRBJ1-1; clone size: .; D gene: .; V gene: TRBV11-2; CDR3 protein: CASSLDHYTAFF; CDR3 DNA: TGTGCCAGCAGCTTAGACCACTATACAGCTTTCTTT
J gene: TRBJ1-1; clone size: .; D gene: .; V gene: TRBV7-2; CDR3 protein: CASSSWGRTPEAFF; CDR3 DNA: TGTGCCAGCAGCTCTTGGGGCAGGACCCCTGAAGCTTTCTTT
J gene: TRBJ2-7; clone size: once; D gene: TRBD2; V gene: TRBV27; CDR3 protein: CASSLLAGGMQQYF; CDR3 DNA: TGTGCCAGCAGTTTACTAGCGGGAGGAATGCAGCAGTACTTC
J gene: TRBJ2-7; clone size: .; D gene: TRBD1; V gene: TRBV7-8; CDR3 protein: CASSLAGQGFYEQYF; CDR3 DNA: TGTGCCAGCAGCTTGGCCGGACAGGGTTTCTACGAGCAGTACTTC
J gene: TRBJ2-7; clone size: .; D gene: TRBD1; V gene: TRBV28; CDR3 protein: CASRGTGQTYEQYF; CDR3 DNA: TGTGCCAGCAGGGGAACGGGACAGACCTACGAGCAGTACTTC
J gene: TRBJ2-7; clone size: .; D gene: TRBD1; V gene: TRBV7-2; CDR3 protein: CASSLFGANRGYEQYF; CDR3 DNA: TGTGCCAGCAGCTTGTTTGGAGCGAACAGGGGGTACGAGCAGTACTTC
J gene: TRBJ1-6; clone size: once; D gene: TRBD1; V gene: TRBV2; CDR3 protein: CASSVGTGYSPLHF; CDR3 DNA: TGTGCCAGCAGTGTTGGGACAGGGTATTCACCCCTCCACTTT
J gene: TRBJ1-1; clone size: medium-sized; D gene: TRBD1; V gene: TRBV10-3; CDR3 protein: CAIIRQGSTEAFF; CDR3 DNA: TGTGCCATCATTCGACAGGGCAGCACTGAAGCTTTCTTT
J gene: TRBJ2-1; clone size: few; D gene: TRBD2; V gene: TRBV7-2; CDR3 protein: CASSPLGLEGGPYNEQFF; CDR3 DNA: TGTGCCAGCAGCCCCCTCGGGCTCGAGGGAGGGCCCTACAATGAGCAGTTCTTC
J gene: TRBJ2-2; clone size: .; D gene: .; V gene: TRBV10-3; CDR3 protein: CAIAGDSTGELFF; CDR3 DNA: TGTGCCATCGCAGGGGATAGCACCGGGGAGCTGTTTTTT
J gene: TRBJ2-5; clone size: few; D gene: TRBD1; V gene: TRBV2; CDR3 protein: CASSSGTGETQYF; CDR3 DNA: TGTGCCAGCAGTTCCGGGACAGGGGAGACCCAGTACTTC
J gene: TRBJ2-1; clone size: .; D gene: TRBD2; V gene: TRBV7-2; CDR3 protein: CASSLDERGDNEQFF; CDR3 DNA: TGTGCCAGCAGCTTAGATGAGCGGGGGGACAATGAGCAGTTCTTC
J gene: TRBJ1-5; clone size: .; D gene: .; V gene: TRBV11-2; CDR3 protein: CASSLDPGSNQPQHF; CDR3 DNA: TGTGCCAGCAGCTTAGACCCAGGCAGCAATCAGCCCCAGCATTTT
J gene: TRBJ2-3; clone size: .; D gene: .; V gene: TRBV5-1; CDR3 protein: CASSPGTDTQYF; CDR3 DNA: TGCGCCAGCAGCCCGGGCACAGATACGCAGTATTTT
J gene: TRBJ2-5; clone size: few; D gene: .; V gene: TRBV11-2; CDR3 protein: CASSFGPTVRSVETQYF; CDR3 DNA: TGTGCCAGCAGCTTTGGCCCGACAGTACGGTCGGTGGAGACCCAGTACTTC
J gene: TRBJ2-7; clone size: few; D gene: .; V gene: TRBV21-1; CDR3 protein: CAIMPLDAGSDYEQYF; CDR3 DNA: TGTGCCATCATGCCACTTGACGCGGGAAGCGACTACGAGCAGTACTTC
J gene: TRBJ2-1; clone size: .; D gene: TRBD1; V gene: TRBV9; CDR3 protein: CASSVGTGTGGNEQFF; CDR3 DNA: TGTGCCAGCAGCGTAGGAACCGGGACAGGGGGCAATGAGCAGTTCTTC
J gene: TRBJ2-6; clone size: few; D gene: .; V gene: TRBV7-9; CDR3 protein: CASVPGFGANVLTF; CDR3 DNA: TGTGCCAGCGTACCCGGTTTTGGGGCCAACGTCCTGACTTTC
J gene: TRBJ2-6; clone size: .; D gene: .; V gene: TRBV5-5; CDR3 protein: CASSLEGRANVLTF; CDR3 DNA: TGTGCCAGCAGCTTGGAGGGGCGGGCCAACGTCCTGACTTTC
J gene: TRBJ1-3; clone size: few; D gene: .; V gene: TRBV9; CDR3 protein: CASSPMRQNSGNTIYF; CDR3 DNA: TGTGCCAGCAGCCCTATGCGGCAGAACTCTGGAAACACCATATATTTT
J gene: TRBJ2-3; clone size: .; D gene: .; V gene: TRBV15; CDR3 protein: CATSGGKGVTQYF; CDR3 DNA: TGTGCCACCAGCGGTGGGAAAGGGGTTACGCAGTATTTT
J gene: TRBJ2-7; clone size: .; D gene: TRBD1; V gene: TRBV29-1; CDR3 protein: CSVGQNGAPYEQYF; CDR3 DNA: TGCAGCGTGGGACAGAACGGGGCCCCCTACGAGCAGTACTTC
J gene: TRBJ2-7; clone size: once; D gene: .; V gene: TRBV9; CDR3 protein: CASSVVPEGGLQYF; CDR3 DNA: TGTGCCAGCAGCGTAGTCCCGGAGGGAGGCCTTCAGTACTTC